This TCR beta chain was captured in a study of blood T cell repertoires in COVID-19. On the study more broadly: The United States, Italy and Spain supplied acute and convalescent COVID-19 samples. Sources were T cells, B-cell-depleted T cells, or PBMCs; the material itself was cDNA or gDNA.

Original processing methods: Scientists estimated how many nucleated cells there were by amplifying reference gene primers. Here immunoSEQ multiplex PCR was the method, and the copy in TCRdb shows in-frame clones only, minus some. That table supplies the V and J calls and clone size; D and trimming were determined from the DNA. This sample has about 300,000 clones, with roughly 91% found just once. The V segment lost 2 bases and the J segment 2 bases; nucleotides outside the gene matches: 0. Germline CDR1 reads MNHEY; CDR2 reads SVGAGI. This CDR3 has 14 amino acids. This clonotype was sampled from a woman between 25 and 40 years old with COVID-19, enrolled during active disease. Sequenced: peripheral blood. This sequence joins TRBV6-5 and TRBJ1-3; TRBD1 matches at 7 bases. The CDR3 is CASSYGQAGNTIYF. The CDR3 coding sequence is TGTGCCAGCAGTTACGGACAGGCTGGAAACACCATATATTTT.